This T cell receptor beta chain was identified in a study of T cells in Graves' hyperthyroidism and ophthalmopathy. Overall study results and limits: With a median lead of approximately 6.4 months before onset, the model predicted ophthalmopathy.

This clonotype was counted between two and nine times. The antigen is undetermined. Hyperthyroidism in the patients, aged 18 to 65, was newly diagnosed and under 2 months in duration. A roughly 10 ml volume of fresh peripheral blood provided the PBMCs. This CDR3 has 15 amino acids. Trimming removed 3 bases from V and 7 bases from J; junction bases left unmatched: 6. Germline CDR1 is LNHDA and CDR2 is SQIVND (reference sequence). The source material, RNA transcripts, was used to amplify TCR beta CDR3 regions. The HTBI primer set drove a first-round RT-PCR of the TCR CDR3. TCRdb used MiXCR to reprocess the multiplex PCR reads, holding one entry per CDR3 protein. The sample shows fewer than 600,000 distinct CDR3 sequences, 14% of them seen only once.

This TCR came from a middle-aged woman with Graves' hyperthyroidism. Sequencing was carried out using blood. This chain joins TRBV19 and TRBJ2-1, with 10 bases lining up with TRBD2. The DNA of the CDR3 is TGTGCCAGTAGTATCGGAGCGGGAGGGCCGAATGAGCAGTTCTTC. Translating gives CASSIGAGGPNEQFF.